This TCR beta chain was identified in a study of preoperative IRX-2 immunotherapy in early breast cancer. Profiled with immunoSEQ multiplex PCR; TCRdb holds only in-frame clones, not every one. The table lists under 4,000 clones, 79% of them singletons, with about 15% in the top ten. Treatment specified: preoperative locoregional IRX-2 cytokine immunotherapy. Samples came from a phase Ib trial of preoperative locoregional IRX-2 cytokine immunotherapy. The CDR3 consists of 15 residues. Trimming removed 3 bases at V and 6 bases at J, with 15 bases between. CDR1 and CDR2 (germline): LNHDA, SQIVND (reference sequence).

The receptor's source is a human donor with breast cancer. Sequencing was performed on tumor tissue, taken after IRX-2 immunotherapy. J is TRBJ2-1 and V is TRBV19; no clear D gene. The CDR3 DNA sequence: TGTGCCAGTAGTATTGGGCGCGGCTTGGGCAATGAGCAGTTCTTC. Protein: CASSIGRGLGNEQFF.